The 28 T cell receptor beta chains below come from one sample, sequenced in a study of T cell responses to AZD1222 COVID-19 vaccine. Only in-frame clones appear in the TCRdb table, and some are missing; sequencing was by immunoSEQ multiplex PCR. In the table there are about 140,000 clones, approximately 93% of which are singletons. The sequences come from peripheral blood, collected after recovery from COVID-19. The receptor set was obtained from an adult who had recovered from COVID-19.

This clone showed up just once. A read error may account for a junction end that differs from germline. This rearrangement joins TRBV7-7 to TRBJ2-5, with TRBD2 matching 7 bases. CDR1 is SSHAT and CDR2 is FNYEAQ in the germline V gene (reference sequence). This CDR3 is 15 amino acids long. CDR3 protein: CASSLAGQGGETQYF. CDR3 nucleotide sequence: TGTGCTAGCAGCTTAGCGGGCCAGGGAGGAGAGACCCAGTACTTC.

For the CDR3, the DNA is TGCGCCAGCAGCCCGGGGACTAGCGGGTATCACGAGCAGTACTTC. Translation gives CASSPGTSGYHEQYF. The V call is TRBV5-1, the J call TRBJ2-7; 12 bases are a match to TRBD2. This CDR3 comprises 15 residues. V lost 4 bases to trimming and J lost 5 bases; unmatched junction nucleotides: 7. CDR1 and CDR2 (germline): SGHRS, YFSETQ.

The CDR3 DNA reads as TGTGCCAGCAGCTTAAAGCGCCAAACCTACGAGCAGTACTTC. Translating it yields CASSLKRQTYEQYF. The V and J genes are TRBV7-8 and TRBJ2-7; unclear D gene. The CDR3 runs to 14 residues. V was shortened by 2 bases and J by 2 bases, with 10 bases between the two germline ends. CDR1 is SGHVS, CDR2 FQNEAQ, per germline. The complete variable domain, with remaining parts taken from reference TRBV7-8 and TRBJ2-7, reads GAGVSQSPRYKVAKRGQDVALRCDPISGHVSLFWYQQALGQGPEFLTYFQNEAQLDKSGLPSDRFFAERPEGSVSTLKIQRTQQEDSAVYLCASSLKRQTYEQYFGPGTRLTVT.

The CDR3 coding sequence is TGTGCCAGCAGTTTACAGAGCTCCTACGAGCAGTACTTC. Its protein product is CASSLQSSYEQYF. The chain carries TRBV12-3 or TRBV12-4 and TRBJ2-7; D gene unclear. The V end lost 2 bases, the J end lost 0 bases, and 5 bases lay between the germline ends. CDR3 length equals 13 residues.

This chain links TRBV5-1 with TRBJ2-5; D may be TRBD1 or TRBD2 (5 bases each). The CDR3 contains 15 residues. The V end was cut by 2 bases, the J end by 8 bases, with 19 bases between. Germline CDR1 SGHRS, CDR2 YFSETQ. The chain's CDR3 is CASSFMGERMDTQYF. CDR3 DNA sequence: TGCGCCAGCAGCTTTATGGGGGAGCGAATGGATACCCAGTACTTC.

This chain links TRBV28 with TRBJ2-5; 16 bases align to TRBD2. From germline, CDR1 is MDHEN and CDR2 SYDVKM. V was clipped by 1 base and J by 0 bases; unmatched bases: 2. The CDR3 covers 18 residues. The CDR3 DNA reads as TGTGCCAGCAGTTTATTGGGACTAGCGGGAGGGTACCAAGAGACCCAGTACTTC. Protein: CASSLLGLAGGYQETQYF. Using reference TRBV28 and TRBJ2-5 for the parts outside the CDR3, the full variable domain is DVKVTQSSRYLVKRTGEKVFLECVQDMDHENMFWYRQDPGLGLRLIYFSYDVKMKEKGDIPEGYSVSREKKERFSLILESASTNQTSMYLCASSLLGLAGGYQETQYFGPGTRLLVL.

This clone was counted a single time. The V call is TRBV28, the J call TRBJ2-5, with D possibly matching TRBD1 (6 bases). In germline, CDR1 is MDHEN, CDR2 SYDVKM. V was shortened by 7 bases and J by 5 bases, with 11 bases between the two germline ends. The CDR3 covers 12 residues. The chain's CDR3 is CASTQGWETQYF. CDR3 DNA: TGTGCCAGCACACAGGGCTGGGAGACCCAGTACTTC.

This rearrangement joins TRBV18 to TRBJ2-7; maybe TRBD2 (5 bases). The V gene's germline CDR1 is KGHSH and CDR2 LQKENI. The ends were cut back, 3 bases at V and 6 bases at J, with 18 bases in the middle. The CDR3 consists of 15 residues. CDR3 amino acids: CASSPLTREPGEQYF. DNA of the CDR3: TGTGCCAGCTCACCTCTTACACGGGAACCGGGCGAGCAGTACTTC.

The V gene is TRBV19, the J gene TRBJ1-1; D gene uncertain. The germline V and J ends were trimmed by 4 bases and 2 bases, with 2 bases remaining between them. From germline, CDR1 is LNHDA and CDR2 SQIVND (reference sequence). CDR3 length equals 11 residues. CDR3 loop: CASSSNTEAFF. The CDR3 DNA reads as TGTGCCAGTAGTAGTAACACTGAAGCTTTCTTT.

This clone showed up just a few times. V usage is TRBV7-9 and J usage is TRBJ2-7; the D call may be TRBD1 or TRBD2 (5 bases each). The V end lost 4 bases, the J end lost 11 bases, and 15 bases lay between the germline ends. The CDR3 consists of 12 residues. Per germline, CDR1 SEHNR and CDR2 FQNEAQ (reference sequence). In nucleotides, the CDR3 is TGTGCCAGCAGCTCCGCAGGGAGAGGGGAGTACTTC. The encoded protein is CASSSAGRGEYF.

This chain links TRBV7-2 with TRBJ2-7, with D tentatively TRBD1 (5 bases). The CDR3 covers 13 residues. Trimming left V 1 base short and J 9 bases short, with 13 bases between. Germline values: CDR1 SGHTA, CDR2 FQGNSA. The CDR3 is CASSLGETAGQYF. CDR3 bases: TGTGCCAGCAGCTTAGGTGAGACAGCAGGGCAGTACTTC. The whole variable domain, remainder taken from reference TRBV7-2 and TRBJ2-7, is GAGVSQSPSNKVTEKGKDVELRCDPISGHTALYWYRQSLGQGLEFLIYFQGNSAPDKSGLPSDRFSAERTGGSVSTLTIQRTQQEDSAVYLCASSLGETAGQYFGPGTRLTVT.

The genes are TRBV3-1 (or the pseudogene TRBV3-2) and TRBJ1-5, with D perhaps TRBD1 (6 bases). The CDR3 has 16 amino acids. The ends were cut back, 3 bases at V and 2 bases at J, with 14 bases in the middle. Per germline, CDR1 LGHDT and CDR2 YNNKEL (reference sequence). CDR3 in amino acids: CASSHDYRVGNQPQHF. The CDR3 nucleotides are TGTGCCAGCAGCCACGATTACAGGGTTGGCAATCAGCCCCAGCATTTT.

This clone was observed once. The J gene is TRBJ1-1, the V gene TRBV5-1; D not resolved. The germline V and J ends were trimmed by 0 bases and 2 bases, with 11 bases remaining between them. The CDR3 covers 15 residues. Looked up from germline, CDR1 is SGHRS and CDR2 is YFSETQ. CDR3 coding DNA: TGCGCCAGCAGCTTGGCCAATCTTTTAAACACTGAAGCTTTCTTT. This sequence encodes CASSLANLLNTEAFF.

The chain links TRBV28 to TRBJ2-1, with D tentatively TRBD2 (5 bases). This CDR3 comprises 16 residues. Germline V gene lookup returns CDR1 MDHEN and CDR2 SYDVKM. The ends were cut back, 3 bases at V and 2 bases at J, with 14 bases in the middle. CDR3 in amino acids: CASSFRASFPYNEQFF. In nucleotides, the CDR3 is TGTGCCAGCAGTTTCCGGGCTAGCTTCCCCTACAATGAGCAGTTCTTC.

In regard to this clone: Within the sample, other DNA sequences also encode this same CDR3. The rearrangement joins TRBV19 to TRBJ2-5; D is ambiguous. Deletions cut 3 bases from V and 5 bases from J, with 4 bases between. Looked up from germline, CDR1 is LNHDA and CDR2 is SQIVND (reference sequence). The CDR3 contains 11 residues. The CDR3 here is CASSMGETQYF. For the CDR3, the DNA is TGTGCCAGTAGTATGGGGGAGACCCAGTACTTC.

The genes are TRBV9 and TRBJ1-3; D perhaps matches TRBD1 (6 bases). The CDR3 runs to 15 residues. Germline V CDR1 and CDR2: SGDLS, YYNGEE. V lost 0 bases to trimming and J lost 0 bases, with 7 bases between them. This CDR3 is CASSVGTVSGNTIYF. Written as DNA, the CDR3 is TGTGCCAGCAGCGTAGGGACAGTCTCTGGAAACACCATATATTTT.

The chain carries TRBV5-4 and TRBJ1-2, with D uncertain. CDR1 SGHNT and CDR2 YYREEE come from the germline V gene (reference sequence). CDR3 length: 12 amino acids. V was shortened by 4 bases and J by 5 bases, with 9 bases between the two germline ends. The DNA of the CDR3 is TGTGCCAGCAGCCCTGACCTATATGGCTACACCTTC. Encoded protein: CASSPDLYGYTF.

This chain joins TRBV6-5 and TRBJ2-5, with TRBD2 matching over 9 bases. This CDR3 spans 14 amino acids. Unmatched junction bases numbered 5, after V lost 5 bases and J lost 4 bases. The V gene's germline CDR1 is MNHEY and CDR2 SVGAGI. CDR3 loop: CASSPLAGLETQYF. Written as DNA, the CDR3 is TGTGCCAGCAGTCCGCTAGCGGGATTAGAGACCCAGTACTTC.

In nucleotides, the CDR3 is TGCGCCAGCAGCGTGGGACCTACACTAGCGGGCGGAGGCAATGAGCAGTTCTTC. It encodes CASSVGPTLAGGGNEQFF. V usage is TRBV5-1 and J usage is TRBJ2-1; 9 nucleotides agree with TRBD2. The ends lost 4 bases at V and 6 bases at J; junction bases unmatched: 17. Per the germline V gene, CDR1 is SGHRS and CDR2 is YFSETQ. This CDR3 has 18 amino acids.

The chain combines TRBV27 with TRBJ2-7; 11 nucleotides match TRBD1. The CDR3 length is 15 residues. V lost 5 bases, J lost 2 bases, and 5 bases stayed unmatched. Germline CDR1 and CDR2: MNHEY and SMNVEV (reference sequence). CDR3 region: CASSGGQGDTYEQYF. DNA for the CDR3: TGTGCCAGCAGTGGGGGACAGGGGGACACCTACGAGCAGTACTTC.

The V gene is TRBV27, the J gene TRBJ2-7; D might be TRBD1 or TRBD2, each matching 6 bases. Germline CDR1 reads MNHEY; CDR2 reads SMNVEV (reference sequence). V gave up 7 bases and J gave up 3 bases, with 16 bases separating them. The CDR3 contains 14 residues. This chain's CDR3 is CASKEGGGFYEQYF. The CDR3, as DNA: TGTGCCAGCAAGGAGGGGGGAGGCTTCTACGAGCAGTACTTC.

CDR3 residues: CSVEVGQNYGYTF. CDR3 DNA sequence: TGCAGCGTTGAAGTTGGGCAAAACTATGGCTACACCTTC. The chain recombines TRBV29-1 with TRBJ1-2; D ambiguous. Trimming took 1 base from V and 2 from J, leaving 8 bases between them. The CDR3 spans 13 residues. Germline V gene data show CDR1 as SQVTM and CDR2 as ANQGSEA.

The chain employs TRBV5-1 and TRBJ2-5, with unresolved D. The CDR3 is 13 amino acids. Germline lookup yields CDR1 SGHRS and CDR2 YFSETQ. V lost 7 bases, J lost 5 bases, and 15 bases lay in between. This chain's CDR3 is CASRDQPRETQYF. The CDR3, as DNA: TGCGCCAGCCGTGACCAACCACGGGAGACCCAGTACTTC. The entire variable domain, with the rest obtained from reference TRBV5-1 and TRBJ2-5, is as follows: KAGVTQTPRYLIKTRGQQVTLSCSPISGHRSVSWYQQTPGQGLQFLFEYFSETQRNKGNFPGRFSGRQFSNSRSEMNVSTLELGDSALYLCASRDQPRETQYFGPGTRLLVL.

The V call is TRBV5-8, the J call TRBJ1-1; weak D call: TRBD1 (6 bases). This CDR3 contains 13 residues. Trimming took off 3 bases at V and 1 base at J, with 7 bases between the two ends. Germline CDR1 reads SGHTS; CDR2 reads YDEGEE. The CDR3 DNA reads TGTGCCAGCAGCTGGGACAAGAACACTGAAGCTTTCTTT. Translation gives CASSWDKNTEAFF.

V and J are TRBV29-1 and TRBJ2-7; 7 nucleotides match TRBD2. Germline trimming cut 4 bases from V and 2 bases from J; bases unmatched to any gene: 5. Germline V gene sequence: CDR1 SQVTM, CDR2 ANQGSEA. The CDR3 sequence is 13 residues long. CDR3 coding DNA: TGCAGCGTTGCTGGACGGGGGGCCTACGAGCAGTACTTC. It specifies CSVAGRGAYEQYF.

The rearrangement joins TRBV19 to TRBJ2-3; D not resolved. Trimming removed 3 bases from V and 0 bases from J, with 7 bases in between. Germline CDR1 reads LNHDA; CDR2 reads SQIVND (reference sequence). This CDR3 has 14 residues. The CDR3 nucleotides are TGTGCCAGTAGTATCACGACTAGCACAGATACGCAGTATTTT. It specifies CASSITTSTDTQYF.

The CDR3 sequence: CASSTGQIEKLFF. CDR3 nucleotide sequence: TGTGCCAGCAGCACGGGACAGATTGAAAAACTGTTTTTT. The chain carries TRBV28 and TRBJ1-4, with 7 bases identical to TRBD1. The CDR3 extends over 13 amino acids. V dropped 6 bases and J dropped 7; count of bases not matched to a gene: 5. Germline V CDR1 and CDR2: MDHEN, SYDVKM.

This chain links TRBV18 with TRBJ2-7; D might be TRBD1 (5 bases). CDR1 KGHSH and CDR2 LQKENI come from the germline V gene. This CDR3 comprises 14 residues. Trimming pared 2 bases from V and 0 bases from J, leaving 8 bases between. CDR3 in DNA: TGTGCCAGCTCACCAGACAGAAGCTCCTACGAGCAGTACTTC. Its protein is CASSPDRSSYEQYF. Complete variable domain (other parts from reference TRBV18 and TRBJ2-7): NAGVMQNPRHLVRRRGQEARLRCSPMKGHSHVYWYRQLPEEGLKFMVYLQKENIIDESGMPKERFSAEFPKEGPSILRIQQVVRGDSAAYFCASSPDRSSYEQYFGPGTRLTVT.